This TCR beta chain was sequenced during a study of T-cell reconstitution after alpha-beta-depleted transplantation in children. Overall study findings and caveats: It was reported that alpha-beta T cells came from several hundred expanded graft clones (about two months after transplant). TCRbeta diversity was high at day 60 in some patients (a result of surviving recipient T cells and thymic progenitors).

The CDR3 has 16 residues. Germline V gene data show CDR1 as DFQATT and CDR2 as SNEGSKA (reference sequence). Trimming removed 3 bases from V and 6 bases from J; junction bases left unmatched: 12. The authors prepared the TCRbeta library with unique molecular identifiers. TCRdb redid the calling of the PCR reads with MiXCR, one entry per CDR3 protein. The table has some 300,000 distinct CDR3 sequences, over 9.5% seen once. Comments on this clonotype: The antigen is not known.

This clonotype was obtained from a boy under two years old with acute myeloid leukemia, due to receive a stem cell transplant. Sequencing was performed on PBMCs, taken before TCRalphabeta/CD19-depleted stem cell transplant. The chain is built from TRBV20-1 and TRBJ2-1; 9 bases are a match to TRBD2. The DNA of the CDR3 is TGCAGTGCTAGCCTCTCTGCGGGGGGGCTAGGCAATGAGCAGTTCTTC. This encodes CSASLSAGGLGNEQFF.